One sample yielded the 24 T cell receptor beta chains listed below, sequenced in a study of T cell clonality in common variable immunodeficiency. Findings and limits, study-wide: Common variable immunodeficiency TCR beta sequences reportedly had fewer deletions and N-nucleotide insertions.

These receptors' targets are unknown. Clones were sequenced by immunoSEQ multiplex PCR, and TCRdb holds only the in-frame ones, with some missing. The repertoire consists of some 30,000 clones, none detected only once. The sample consisted of peripheral blood mononuclear cells. The receptors were gathered from a human donor with common variable immunodeficiency.

There are a few counts of this clone. The read ends 3 residues early relative to the CDR3; the germline J gene fills the gap. The chain joins TRBV20-1 to TRBJ2-7, with 10 bases identical to TRBD1. With V trimmed by 6 bases and J by 4 bases, 9 bases remained unmatched. This CDR3 has 14 amino acids. The germline V gene encodes CDR1 DFQATT and CDR2 SNEGSKA (reference sequence). This CDR3 is CSAGSGQGTYEQYF. The CDR3 DNA, read in part, is TGCAGTGCGGGGTCGGGACAGGGGACGTACGAG.

Concerning this clone: Read coverage stops 3 residues before the CDR3 terminus; the germline J gene supplies the remainder. The chain is built from TRBV7-2 and TRBJ1-6; 8 bases fit TRBD1. The CDR3 covers 15 residues. From germline, CDR1 is SGHTA and CDR2 FQGNSA. The trim removed 5 bases at V and 9 bases at J, leaving 9 bases unmatched. Partial CDR3 DNA: TGTGCCAGCAGCAAACAGGGGGTTATTAGTTCACCC. It is translated as CASSKQGVISSP. The complete CDR3 reads CASSKQGVISSPLHF.

Notes on this clone: Compared with germline, one end of the junction differs, possibly owing to a read error. The sequence runs out 3 residues before the end of the CDR3; the remainder is reconstructed from the germline J gene. The gene calls are TRBV7-2 and TRBJ1-4; no clear D gene. The CDR3 runs to 14 residues. CDR1 and CDR2 from the germline V gene are SGHTA and FQGNSA. Here the CDR3 reads CASSLSATNEKLFF. The part of the CDR3 DNA that was read is TGTGCCAGTAGCTTGTCGGCAACTAATGAAAAA.

Ten or more counts support this clone. The read halts 3 residues ahead of the CDR3 end, with the missing end drawn from the germline J gene. J is TRBJ2-7 and V is TRBV5-1, with 7 positions matching TRBD2. The CDR3 length is 14 residues. Germline-derived CDR1 and CDR2 are SGHRS and YFSETQ. With V trimmed by 4 bases and J by 3 bases, 7 bases remained unmatched. CDR3 amino acids: CASSGGGNLYEQYF. Partial CDR3 DNA: TGCGCCAGCAGCGGGGGGGGGAATCTCTACGAG.

On this clone: The CDR3 end lies 3 residues beyond the end of the read and is filled in from the germline J gene. The chain carries TRBV2 and TRBJ2-2; D possibly corresponds to TRBD2 (5 bases). The CDR3 consists of 16 residues. With 5 bases removed from V and 0 bases from J, the gap between germline ends came to 13 bases. CDR1 is SNHLY, CDR2 FYNNEI, per germline. CDR3 bases read: TGTGCCAGCAGTAGGAACAGCGGAGCGAACACCGGGGAG. Protein product: CASSRNSGANTGE. The complete CDR3 reads CASSRNSGANTGELFF.

This clone has a count of ten or more. The CDR3 end falls 3 residues outside the read, so it is completed with the germline J gene. V usage is TRBV5-4 and J usage is TRBJ1-2, with a weak D call TRBD1 (5 bases). The V gene lost 0 bases and the J gene lost 4 bases, with 10 bases spanning the gap. From germline, CDR1 is SGHNT and CDR2 YYREEE (reference sequence). This CDR3 region has 14 residues. The CDR3 sequence: CASSLDGHLYGYTF. The part of the CDR3 DNA that was read is TGTGCCAGCAGCTTGGACGGACACCTCTATGGC.

At least ten counts were recorded for this clone. The CDR3 goes on 3 residues after the read ends, and that part is filled in from the germline J gene. This chain joins TRBV29-1 and TRBJ1-2; TRBD1 might be the D (5 bases). Between the trimmed V and J ends, which lost 7 bases and 6 bases, there was a span of 18 bases. Germline assignment: CDR1 SQVTM and CDR2 ANQGSEA. This CDR3 contains 13 residues. CDR3: CSARGSGRDGYTF. The CDR3 bases that were read are TGCAGCGCCCGAGGTTCAGGGAGGGATGGC.

This clone has only a few counts. The CDR3 end lies 3 residues beyond the end of the read and is filled in from the germline J gene. The rearrangement joins TRBV6-1 to TRBJ2-7; TRBD1 matches 7 bases. CDR1 MNHNS and CDR2 SASEGT come from the germline V gene. CDR3 length: 14 residues. Trimming removed 6 bases from V and 5 bases from J; junction bases left unmatched: 10. Incomplete CDR3 DNA: TGTGCCAGCAGCGAACCGGGACAGATCAACGAG. Its protein is CASSEPGQINE. The complete CDR3 protein is CASSEPGQINEQYF.

This clone was found many times. The missing CDR3 end, 3 residues past where the read stops, is filled in from the germline J gene. Other DNA sequences in the sample encode the same CDR3. This chain uses TRBV19 with TRBJ1-2; possible D gene TRBD1, 5 bases. This CDR3 has 13 residues. Trimming took 3 bases from V and 2 from J, leaving 7 bases between them. Germline loops: CDR1 LNHDA, CDR2 SQIVND (reference sequence). The CDR3 bases that were read are TGTGCCAGTAGTATTAAGGGGAACTATGGC. Its protein is CASSIKGNYG. In full, the CDR3 reads CASSIKGNYGYTF.

This clone was found a few times. The observed sequence ends 3 residues before the CDR3 terminus, with the missing tail filled in from the germline J gene. The chain has TRBV29-1 and TRBJ1-5; possible D gene TRBD1, 6 bases. The CDR3 totals 14 residues. Germline V gene data show CDR1 as SQVTM and CDR2 as ANQGSEA. With 4 bases removed from V and 1 base from J, the gap between germline ends came to 11 bases. Partial CDR3 DNA: TGCAGCGTTGTAGGGGGAAACAGCAATCAGCCC. It specifies CSVVGGNSNQP. The full CDR3 reads CSVVGGNSNQPQHF.

This clone appeared a few times. Sequencing ends 3 residues short of the CDR3 end; the germline J gene provides the rest. The chain is built from TRBV18 and TRBJ1-5; 9 bases are shared with TRBD1. Per germline, CDR1 KGHSH and CDR2 LQKENI. CDR3 size: 14 residues. V lost 8 bases to trimming and J lost 2 bases; unmatched junction nucleotides: 4. CDR3 DNA, as far as it was read: TGTGCCAGCCGACAGGGGGGCGGCAATCAGCCC. Amino acids: CASRQGGGNQP. The whole CDR3 sequence reads CASRQGGGNQPQHF.

To note about this clone: The CDR3 end is not reached by the read, which stops 3 residues before it; the germline J gene fills it in. The chain combines TRBV18 with TRBJ1-1, with a weak D call TRBD1 (6 bases). The V gene lost 1 base and the J gene lost 6 bases, with 15 bases spanning the gap. CDR3 size: 15 residues. CDR1 and CDR2 from the germline V gene are KGHSH and LQKENI. The part of the CDR3 DNA that was read is TGTGCCAGCTCACCACGGGCAGGGGAGGAGGCTGAA. It is translated as CASSPRAGEEAE. The CDR3 in its entirety is CASSPRAGEEAEAFF.

This clone was counted a few times. Coverage ceases 3 residues before the CDR3 finishes, and the germline J gene fills in the end. The V and J genes are TRBV19 and TRBJ2-3, with D possibly matching TRBD2 (7 bases). Germline V gene lookup returns CDR1 LNHDA and CDR2 SQIVND (reference sequence). The CDR3 has 18 residues. V was cut by 1 base and J by 2 bases, with 19 bases left in between. CDR3 DNA (partial): TGTGCCAGTAGTATAGTTAGGTTATCGGGGGGCCCCACAGATACG. Protein: CASSIVRLSGGPTDT. The full CDR3 sequence reads CASSIVRLSGGPTDTQYF.

This clone has a handful of counts. The CDR3 reads CASSVDSAGNGELFF. The DNA read from the CDR3 is TGTGCCAGTAGTGTGGACTCGGCGGGGAACGGGGAG. The chain combines TRBV19 with TRBJ2-2; weak D call: TRBD2 (6 bases). The missing CDR3 end, 3 residues past where the read stops, is filled in from the germline J gene. Between the trimmed V and J ends, which lost 5 bases and 7 bases, there was a span of 17 bases. Germline V gene data show CDR1 as LNHDA and CDR2 as SQIVND (reference sequence). The CDR3 loop spans 15 amino acids.

This clone was seen repeatedly, ten times or more. Read sequence stops 3 residues before the CDR3 end, and the germline J gene provides the missing end. This chain uses TRBV5-4 with TRBJ1-2; D might be TRBD1 (5 bases). V lost 2 bases to trimming and J lost 6 bases, with 14 bases between them. The germline CDR1 and CDR2 sequences are SGHNT and YYREEE (reference sequence). CDR3 size: 14 residues. The CDR3 loop is CASSLGGREHGYTF. The DNA read from the CDR3 is TGTGCCAGCAGCTTAGGTGGCAGGGAGCATGGC.

Sample share makes this clone medium-sized. The observed sequence ends 3 residues before the CDR3 terminus, with the missing tail filled in from the germline J gene. The chain links TRBV30 to TRBJ2-1; TRBD2 agrees at 12 bases. The germline V gene has CDR1 GTSNPN and CDR2 SVGIG (reference sequence). The V and J ends lost 7 bases and 8 bases, in that order; junction bases with no gene match: 15. The CDR3 loop spans 16 amino acids. The CDR3 bases that were read are TGTGCCTCCTACGGGGCTAGCGGGGGGGAAGTTGATGAG. This encodes CASYGASGGEVDE. The entire CDR3 protein is CASYGASGGEVDEQFF.

For this clone: The DNA ends 3 residues before the CDR3 does, and the rest of the CDR3 is filled in from the germline J gene. The rearrangement joins TRBV2 to TRBJ1-2, with 7 bases fitting TRBD1. There are 13 residues in the CDR3. Trimming at V came to 7 bases and at J to 2 bases, leaving 4 bases not matched to a gene. Germline lookup yields CDR1 SNHLY and CDR2 FYNNEI. CDR3 DNA (partial): TGTGCCAGCAATTCACAGGGGAACTATGGC. It encodes CASNSQGNYG. The full CDR3 protein reads CASNSQGNYGYTF.

In its sample, this clone was seen a few times. The sequence runs out 3 residues before the end of the CDR3; the remainder is reconstructed from the germline J gene. The rearrangement uses TRBV6-2 or TRBV6-3 and TRBJ1-2; TRBD1 matches 7 bases. This CDR3 is built from 15 residues. Germline V CDR1 and CDR2: MNHEY, SVGEGT. With V trimmed by 4 bases and J by 4 bases, 9 bases remained unmatched. Incomplete CDR3 DNA: TGTGCCAGCAGTTGGGACCTTACAGGGGTCTATGGC. This encodes CASSWDLTGVYG. The whole CDR3 protein is CASSWDLTGVYGYTF.

The CDR3 is CASSLGLAGGDNEQFF. CDR3 DNA, as far as it was read: TGTGCCAGCAGCTTAGGGCTAGCGGGGGGGGACAATGAG. The chain employs TRBV7-8 and TRBJ2-1, with 12 bases identical to TRBD2. The read finishes 3 residues shy of the CDR3 end, and the germline J gene is used to complete it. Germline-derived CDR1 and CDR2 are SGHVS and FQNEAQ. The V segment lost 1 base and the J segment 5 bases; nucleotides outside the gene matches: 3. This CDR3 has 16 amino acids.

With respect to this clone: The CDR3 end lies 3 residues beyond the end of the read and is filled in from the germline J gene. The genes are TRBV7-9 and TRBJ1-2; perhaps TRBD1 as D (6 bases). CDR1 is SEHNR, CDR2 FQNEAQ, per germline (reference sequence). The CDR3 has 13 residues. V gave up 2 bases and J gave up 6 bases, with 10 bases separating them. CDR3 amino acids: CASSLQGPDGYTF. Incomplete CDR3 DNA: TGTGCCAGCAGCTTACAGGGGCCGGATGGC.

This clone turned up a few times. The CDR3 end is not reached by the read, which stops 3 residues before it; the germline J gene fills it in. The J gene is TRBJ1-1, the V gene TRBV7-2, with a weak D call TRBD1 (5 bases). The germline V and J ends were trimmed by 2 bases and 3 bases, with 10 bases remaining between them. The length of the CDR3 is 14 residues. Germline loops: CDR1 SGHTA, CDR2 FQGNSA. This CDR3 is CASSLWGVDTEAFF. The sequenced CDR3 bases are TGTGCCAGCAGCTTATGGGGGGTTGACACTGAA.

This clone was detected a few times. The read halts 3 residues ahead of the CDR3 end, with the missing end drawn from the germline J gene. The chain recombines TRBV30 with TRBJ1-2; possible D gene TRBD1, 5 bases. The CDR3 covers 12 residues. In germline, CDR1 is GTSNPN, CDR2 SVGIG (reference sequence). Deletions cut 3 bases from V and 4 bases from J, with 9 bases between. Partial CDR3 DNA: TGTGCCTGGAGCCAGGGCATCTATGGC. Protein: CAWSQGIYG. The full CDR3 sequence reads CAWSQGIYGYTF.

Only a few counts were recorded for this clone. The read ends 3 residues early relative to the CDR3; the germline J gene fills the gap. The genes are TRBV18 and TRBJ1-1; D is uncertain. Germline loops: CDR1 KGHSH, CDR2 LQKENI. The V end was cut by 2 bases, the J end by 4 bases, with 17 bases between. The CDR3 contains 16 residues. The CDR3 region is CASSPTPDSRGTEAFF. The sequenced part of the CDR3 DNA is TGTGCCAGCTCACCAACCCCGGACTCTCGAGGCACTGAA.

The sample holds a few counts of this clone. The read terminates 3 residues ahead of where the CDR3 ends, so the germline J gene completes it. The genes are TRBV5-1 and TRBJ1-1; possible D gene TRBD1, 5 bases. The CDR3 is made up of 14 amino acids. Trimming removed 4 bases at V and 6 bases at J, with 16 bases between. Germline assignment: CDR1 SGHRS and CDR2 YFSETQ. CDR3 DNA (partial): TGCGCCAGCAGCAGCCGTACTGGACAATCTGAA. Its translation: CASSSRTGQSE. From start to end, the CDR3 is CASSSRTGQSEAFF. The variable domain in full, completed from reference TRBV5-1 and TRBJ1-1, reads KAGVTQTPRYLIKTRGQQVTLSCSPISGHRSVSWYQQTPGQGLQFLFEYFSETQRNKGNFPGRFSGRQFSNSRSEMNVSTLELGDSALYLCASSSRTGQSEAFFGQGTRLTVV.